This is a list of T cell receptor beta chains from one sample in a study of T cells in Graves' hyperthyroidism and ophthalmopathy. Using its own MiXCR run on the multiplex PCR reads, TCRdb lists one record per CDR3 protein. Of hundreds of thousands of distinct CDR3 sequences in the sample, roughly 15% were seen once. The specimen sequenced was blood. The receptors were sampled from a woman aged 18 to 35 with Graves' hyperthyroidism. The CDR3 runs from the conserved cysteine through the conserved F or W. D genes are given only for firm matches. Clone size is stated in some rows and not others, as once, few, many or a class when expanded.

clone_size: .
j_call: TRBJ1-3
d_call: .
v_call: TRBV12-3/TRBV12-4
cdr3_nt: TGTGCCAGCGGGTACAAGGGGTCTGGAAACACCATATATTTT
cdr3_aa: CASGYKGSGNTIYF

clone_size: .
j_call: TRBJ1-6
d_call: TRBD1
v_call: TRBV7-2
cdr3_nt: TGTGCCAGCAGCGAAGAAAGGACAGGGAGTAATTCACCCCTCCACTTT
cdr3_aa: CASSEERTGSNSPLHF

clone_size: few
j_call: TRBJ1-2
d_call: .
v_call: TRBV28
cdr3_nt: TGTGCCAGCAGAACTCTTTTTGGCTACACCTTC
cdr3_aa: CASRTLFGYTF

clone_size: many
j_call: TRBJ2-1
d_call: .
v_call: TRBV28
cdr3_nt: TGTGCCAGCAGTGCCCCGGACAGGCGGGGGATTGGCAATGAGCAGTTCTTC
cdr3_aa: CASSAPDRRGIGNEQFF

clone_size: few
j_call: TRBJ2-7
d_call: TRBD1
v_call: TRBV25-1
cdr3_nt: TGTGCCAGCAGTGAAAAGACCGGGACAGGGAAAGGCGAGCAGTACTTC
cdr3_aa: CASSEKTGTGKGEQYF

clone_size: few
j_call: TRBJ2-6
d_call: .
v_call: TRBV7-8
cdr3_nt: TGTGCCAGCAGCTTTTCCGTTGGCACTAGCAGTAGCTCTGGGGCCAACGTCCTGACTTTC
cdr3_aa: CASSFSVGTSSSSGANVLTF

clone_size: many
j_call: TRBJ2-7
d_call: .
v_call: TRBV18
cdr3_nt: TGTGCCAGCTCACCTAACCGGGACGAGCAGTACTTC
cdr3_aa: CASSPNRDEQYF

clone_size: .
j_call: TRBJ1-2
d_call: TRBD1
v_call: TRBV4-3
cdr3_nt: TGCGCCAGCAGCCAAGGCGTGGGTCAGGGGGCGATCTATGGCTACACCTTC
cdr3_aa: CASSQGVGQGAIYGYTF

clone_size: many
j_call: TRBJ1-1
d_call: TRBD1
v_call: TRBV25-1
cdr3_nt: TGTGCCAGCAGTGAACCCCGGGACAGGGGGGGGGGGACTGAAGCTTTCTTT
cdr3_aa: CASSEPRDRGGGTEAFF

clone_size: .
j_call: TRBJ1-1
d_call: TRBD1
v_call: TRBV19
cdr3_nt: TGTGCCAGTAGTATAACCTGGACAGGGTCCACTGAAGCTTTCTTT
cdr3_aa: CASSITWTGSTEAFF

clone_size: many
j_call: TRBJ2-2
d_call: .
v_call: TRBV4-1
cdr3_nt: TGCGCCAGCAGCCATGTACCGGGACCGGACTACACCGGGGAGCTGTTTTTT
cdr3_aa: CASSHVPGPDYTGELFF

clone_size: few
j_call: TRBJ2-1
d_call: .
v_call: TRBV7-3
cdr3_nt: TGTGCCAGCAGCATAAGGCCGTATTCCTACAATGAGCAGTTCTTC
cdr3_aa: CASSIRPYSYNEQFF

clone_size: .
j_call: TRBJ2-2
d_call: .
v_call: TRBV29-1
cdr3_nt: TGCAGCGTTGGAGTTTACGGGACGAACACCGGGGAGCTGTTTTTT
cdr3_aa: CSVGVYGTNTGELFF

clone_size: many
j_call: TRBJ1-5
d_call: TRBD1
v_call: TRBV20-1
cdr3_nt: TGCAGTGCTAGAAACACAGGGGGCAATCAGCCCCAGCATTTT
cdr3_aa: CSARNTGGNQPQHF

clone_size: few
j_call: TRBJ2-5
d_call: TRBD2
v_call: TRBV11-2
cdr3_nt: TGTGCCAGCAGCTCGACTAGCGGGAGGTCAGAGACCCAGTACTTC
cdr3_aa: CASSSTSGRSETQYF

clone_size: few
j_call: TRBJ2-1
d_call: .
v_call: TRBV19
cdr3_nt: TGTGCCAGTAGTATAGATCTGGTAATTAGTAATCCTGACGGCAATGAGCAGTTCTTC
cdr3_aa: CASSIDLVISNPDGNEQFF

clone_size: .
j_call: TRBJ2-7
d_call: .
v_call: TRBV7-3
cdr3_nt: TGTGCCAGCAGCGCTACGGGCCCCCAGTCGTACGAGCAGTACTTC
cdr3_aa: CASSATGPQSYEQYF

clone_size: .
j_call: TRBJ2-3
d_call: .
v_call: TRBV19
cdr3_nt: TGTGCCAGTACCCCCTGGGGGGACAGAATCCCTCTCACAGATACGCAGTATTTT
cdr3_aa: CASTPWGDRIPLTDTQYF